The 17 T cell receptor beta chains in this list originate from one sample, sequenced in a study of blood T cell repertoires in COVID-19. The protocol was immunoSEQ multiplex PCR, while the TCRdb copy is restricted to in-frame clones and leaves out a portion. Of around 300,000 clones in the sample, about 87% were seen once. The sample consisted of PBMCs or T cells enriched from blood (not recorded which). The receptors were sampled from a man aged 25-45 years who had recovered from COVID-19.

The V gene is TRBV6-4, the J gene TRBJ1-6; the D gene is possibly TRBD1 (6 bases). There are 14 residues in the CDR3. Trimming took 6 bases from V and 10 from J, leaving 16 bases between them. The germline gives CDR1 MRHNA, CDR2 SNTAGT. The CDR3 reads CASSVRGPGSPLHF. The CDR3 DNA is TGTGCCAGCAGCGTCAGGGGTCCCGGGTCACCCCTCCACTTT.

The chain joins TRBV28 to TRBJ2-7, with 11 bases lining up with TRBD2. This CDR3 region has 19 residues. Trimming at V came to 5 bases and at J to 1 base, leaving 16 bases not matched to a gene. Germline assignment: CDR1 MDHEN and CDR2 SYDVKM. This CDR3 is CASSPLILAGDFFSYEQYF. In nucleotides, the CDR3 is TGTGCCAGCAGTCCACTCATACTAGCGGGGGACTTCTTTTCCTACGAGCAGTACTTC.

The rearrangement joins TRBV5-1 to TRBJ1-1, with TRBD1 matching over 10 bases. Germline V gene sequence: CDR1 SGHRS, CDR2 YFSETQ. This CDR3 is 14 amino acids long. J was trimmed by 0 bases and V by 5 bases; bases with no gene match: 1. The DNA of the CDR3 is TGCGCCAGCAGTGGACAGGGGGTGAACACTGAAGCTTTCTTT. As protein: CASSGQGVNTEAFF. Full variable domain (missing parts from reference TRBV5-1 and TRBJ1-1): KAGVTQTPRYLIKTRGQQVTLSCSPISGHRSVSWYQQTPGQGLQFLFEYFSETQRNKGNFPGRFSGRQFSNSRSEMNVSTLELGDSALYLCASSGQGVNTEAFFGQGTRLTVV.

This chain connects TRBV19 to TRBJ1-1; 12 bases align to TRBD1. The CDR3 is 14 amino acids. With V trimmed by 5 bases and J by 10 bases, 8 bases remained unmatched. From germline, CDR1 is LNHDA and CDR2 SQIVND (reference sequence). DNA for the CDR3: TGTGCCAGTAGTCCATCGGGACAGGGGGCGGTAGCTTTCTTT. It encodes CASSPSGQGAVAFF.

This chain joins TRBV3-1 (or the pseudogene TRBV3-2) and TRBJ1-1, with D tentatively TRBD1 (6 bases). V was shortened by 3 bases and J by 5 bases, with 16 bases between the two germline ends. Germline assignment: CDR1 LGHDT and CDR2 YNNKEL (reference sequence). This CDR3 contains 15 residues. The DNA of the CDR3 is TGTGCCAGCAGCCACCACAGGGAGGGGAGGACTGAAGCTTTCTTT. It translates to CASSHHREGRTEAFF.

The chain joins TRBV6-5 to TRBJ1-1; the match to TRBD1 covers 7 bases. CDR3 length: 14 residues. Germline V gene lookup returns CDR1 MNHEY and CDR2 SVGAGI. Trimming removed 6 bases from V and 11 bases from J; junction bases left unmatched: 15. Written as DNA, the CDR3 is TGTGCCAGCAGAATGCAGACAGGGTCTTCTAAGGCTTTCTTT. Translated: CASRMQTGSSKAFF.

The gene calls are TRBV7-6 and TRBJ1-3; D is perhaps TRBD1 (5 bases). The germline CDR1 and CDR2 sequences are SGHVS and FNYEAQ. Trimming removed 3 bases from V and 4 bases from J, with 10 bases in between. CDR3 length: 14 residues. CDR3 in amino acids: CASSLGGGGNTIYF. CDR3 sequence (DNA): TGTGCCAGCAGCTTGGGGGGTGGAGGAAACACCATATATTTT. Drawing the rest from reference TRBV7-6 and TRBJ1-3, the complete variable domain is GAGVSQSPRYKVTKRGQDVALRCDPISGHVSLYWYRQALGQGPEFLTYFNYEAQQDKSGLPNDRFSAERPEGSISTLTIQRTEQRDSAMYRCASSLGGGGNTIYFGEGSWLTVV.

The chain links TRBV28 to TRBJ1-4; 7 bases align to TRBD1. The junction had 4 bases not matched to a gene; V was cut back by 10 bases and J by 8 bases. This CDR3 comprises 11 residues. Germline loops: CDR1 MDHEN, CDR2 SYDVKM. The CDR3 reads CATQGWEKLFF. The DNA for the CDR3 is TGTGCCACACAGGGGTGGGAAAAACTGTTTTTT.

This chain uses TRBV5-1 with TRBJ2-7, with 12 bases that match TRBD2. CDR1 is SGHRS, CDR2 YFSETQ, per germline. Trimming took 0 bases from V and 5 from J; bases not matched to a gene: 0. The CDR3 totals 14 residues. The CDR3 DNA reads TGCGCCAGCAGCTTGGGACTAGCGGGGGACGAGCAGTACTTC. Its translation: CASSLGLAGDEQYF.

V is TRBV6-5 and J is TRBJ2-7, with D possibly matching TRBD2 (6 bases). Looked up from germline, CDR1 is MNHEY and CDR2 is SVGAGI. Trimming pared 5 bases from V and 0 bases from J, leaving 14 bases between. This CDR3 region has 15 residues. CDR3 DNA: TGTGCCAGCAGTACTGGGGAGGCAGCCTCCTACGAGCAGTACTTC. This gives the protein CASSTGEAASYEQYF.

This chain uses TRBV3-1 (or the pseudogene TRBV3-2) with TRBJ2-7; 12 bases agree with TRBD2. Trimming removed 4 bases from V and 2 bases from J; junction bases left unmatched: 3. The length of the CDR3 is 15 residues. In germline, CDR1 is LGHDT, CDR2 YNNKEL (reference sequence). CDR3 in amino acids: CASSPASGGAYEQYF. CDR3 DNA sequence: TGTGCCAGCAGCCCGGCTAGCGGGGGGGCCTACGAGCAGTACTTC.

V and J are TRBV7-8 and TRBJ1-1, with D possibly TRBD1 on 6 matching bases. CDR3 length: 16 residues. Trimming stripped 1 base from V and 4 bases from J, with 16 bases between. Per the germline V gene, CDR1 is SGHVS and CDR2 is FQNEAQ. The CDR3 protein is CASSLDGGASGTEAFF. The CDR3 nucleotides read TGTGCCAGCAGCTTAGATGGGGGCGCGAGTGGCACTGAAGCTTTCTTT.

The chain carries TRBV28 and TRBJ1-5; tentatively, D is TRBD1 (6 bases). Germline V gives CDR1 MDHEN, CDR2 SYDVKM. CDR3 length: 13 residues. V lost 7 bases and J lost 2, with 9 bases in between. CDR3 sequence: CASNAGGNQPQHF. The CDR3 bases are TGTGCCAGCAATGCAGGGGGCAATCAGCCCCAGCATTTT.

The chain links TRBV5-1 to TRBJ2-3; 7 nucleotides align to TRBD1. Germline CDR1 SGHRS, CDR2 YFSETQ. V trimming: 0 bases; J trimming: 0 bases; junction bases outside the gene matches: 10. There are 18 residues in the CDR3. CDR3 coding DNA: TGCGCCAGCAGCTTGGGACAGGGTGGAAAAACTAGCACAGATACGCAGTATTTT. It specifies CASSLGQGGKTSTDTQYF. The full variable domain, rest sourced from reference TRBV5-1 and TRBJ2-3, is KAGVTQTPRYLIKTRGQQVTLSCSPISGHRSVSWYQQTPGQGLQFLFEYFSETQRNKGNFPGRFSGRQFSNSRSEMNVSTLELGDSALYLCASSLGQGGKTSTDTQYFGPGTRLTVL.

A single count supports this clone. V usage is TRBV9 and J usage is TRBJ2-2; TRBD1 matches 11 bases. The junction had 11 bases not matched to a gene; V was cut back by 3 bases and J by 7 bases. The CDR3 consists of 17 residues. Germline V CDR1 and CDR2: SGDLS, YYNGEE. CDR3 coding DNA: TGTGCCAGCAGCGGCACGGACAGGGGGCTTTGGGACGGGGAGCTGTTTTTT. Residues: CASSGTDRGLWDGELFF. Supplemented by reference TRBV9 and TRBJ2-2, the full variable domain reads DSGVTQTPKHLITATGQRVTLRCSPRSGDLSVYWYQQSLDQGLQFLIQYYNGEERAKGNILERFSAQQFPDLHSELNLSSLELGDSALYFCASSGTDRGLWDGELFFGEGSRLTVL.

CDR3 nucleotides: TGTGCCAGCAGTGAGGCGGGGGGGACAGATACGCAGTATTTT. Translated: CASSEAGGTDTQYF. The J gene is TRBJ2-3, the V gene TRBV2; 9 nucleotides agree with TRBD2. This CDR3 has 14 residues. Germline values: CDR1 SNHLY, CDR2 FYNNEI. The trim removed 3 bases at V and 3 bases at J, leaving 1 base unmatched.

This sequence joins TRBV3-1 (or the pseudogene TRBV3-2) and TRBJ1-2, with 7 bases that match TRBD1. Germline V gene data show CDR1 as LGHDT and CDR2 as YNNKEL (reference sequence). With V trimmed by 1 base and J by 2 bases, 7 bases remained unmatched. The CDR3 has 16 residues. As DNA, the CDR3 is TGTGCCAGCAGCCAAGGACAGGGCGTGGGAAACTATGGCTACACCTTC. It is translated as CASSQGQGVGNYGYTF.